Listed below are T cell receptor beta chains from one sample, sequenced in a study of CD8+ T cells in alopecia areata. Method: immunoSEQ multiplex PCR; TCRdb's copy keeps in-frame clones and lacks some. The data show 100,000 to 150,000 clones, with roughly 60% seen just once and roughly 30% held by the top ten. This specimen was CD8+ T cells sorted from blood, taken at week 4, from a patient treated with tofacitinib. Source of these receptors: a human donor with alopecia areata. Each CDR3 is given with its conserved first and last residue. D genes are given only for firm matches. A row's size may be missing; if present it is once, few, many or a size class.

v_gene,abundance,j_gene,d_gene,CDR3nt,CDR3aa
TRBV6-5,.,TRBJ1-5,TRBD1,TGTGCCAGCAAAGTAACCGGGACAGGGAATCAGCCCCAGCATTTT,CASKVTGTGNQPQHF
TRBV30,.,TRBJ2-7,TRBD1,TGTGCCTGGTCCAGGGGGCCAGAGCAGTACTTC,CAWSRGPEQYF
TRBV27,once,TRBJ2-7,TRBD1,TGTGCCAGCAGTTTGATACCGACAGGGGGTCTGTACGAGCAGTACTTC,CASSLIPTGGLYEQYF
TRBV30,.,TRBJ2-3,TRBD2,TGTGCCTGGAGTCTTAGCGGGGGCGGCACAGATACGCAGTATTTT,CAWSLSGGGTDTQYF
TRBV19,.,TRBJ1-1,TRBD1,TGTGCCACCACCCCAGGGGGTTTAATGAACACTGAAGCTTTCTTT,CATTPGGLMNTEAFF
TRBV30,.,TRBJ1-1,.,TGTGCCTGGAGTCCTACGGGGAACACTGAAGCTTTCTTT,CAWSPTGNTEAFF
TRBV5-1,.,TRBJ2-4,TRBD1,TGCGCCAGCAGCAACGGGGACAGCGCAGCCAAAAACATTCAGTACTTC,CASSNGDSAAKNIQYF
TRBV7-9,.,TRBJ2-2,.,TGTGCCAGCAGCTCAGAGGGGGATTCAACCGGGGAGCTGTTTTTT,CASSSEGDSTGELFF
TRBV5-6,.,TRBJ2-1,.,TGTGCCAGCAGCTTGGTATTGGCGGTAAATGAGCAGTTCTTC,CASSLVLAVNEQFF
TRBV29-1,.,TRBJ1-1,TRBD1,TGCAGCGTTGAAAGGGGGAAGGAACAGGGGAAGGGCACTGAAGCTTTCTTT,CSVERGKEQGKGTEAFF
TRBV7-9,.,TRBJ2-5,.,TGTGCCAGCAGCTTTACTCGAGACACCAGCAGGGAGACCCAGTACTTC,CASSFTRDTSRETQYF
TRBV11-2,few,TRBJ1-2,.,TGTGCCAGCAGCTTACTCGGGACGTATGGCTACACCTTC,CASSLLGTYGYTF
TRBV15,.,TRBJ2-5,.,TGTGCCACCAGCAGAGTTGATAGCGGAGAGACCCAGTACTTC,CATSRVDSGETQYF
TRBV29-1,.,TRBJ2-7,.,TGCAGCGTTGAAGGTCAGGGAGTCGAGGAGCAGTACTTC,CSVEGQGVEEQYF
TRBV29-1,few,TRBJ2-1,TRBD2,TGCAGCGTTGAAGATCACCAACTAGCGGGGCGGGATGAGCAGTTCTTC,CSVEDHQLAGRDEQFF
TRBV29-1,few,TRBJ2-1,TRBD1,TGCAGCGGGAACCTCGGACAGGATGAGCAGTTCTTC,CSGNLGQDEQFF
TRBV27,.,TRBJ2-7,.,TGTGCCAGCAGTTTACTCCACCCCTACGAGCAGTACTTC,CASSLLHPYEQYF
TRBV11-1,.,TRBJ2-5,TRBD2,TGTGCCAGCAGCTACCTAGCGGGGGTAACTCAAGAGACCCAGTACTTC,CASSYLAGVTQETQYF
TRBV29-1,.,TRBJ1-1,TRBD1,TGCAGCGTGCAGGGGACAGGGGGTGAAGCTTTCTTT,CSVQGTGGEAFF
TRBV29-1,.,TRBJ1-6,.,TGCAGCGTTGTTCTGATGGGGGCCCTCCACTTT,CSVVLMGALHF